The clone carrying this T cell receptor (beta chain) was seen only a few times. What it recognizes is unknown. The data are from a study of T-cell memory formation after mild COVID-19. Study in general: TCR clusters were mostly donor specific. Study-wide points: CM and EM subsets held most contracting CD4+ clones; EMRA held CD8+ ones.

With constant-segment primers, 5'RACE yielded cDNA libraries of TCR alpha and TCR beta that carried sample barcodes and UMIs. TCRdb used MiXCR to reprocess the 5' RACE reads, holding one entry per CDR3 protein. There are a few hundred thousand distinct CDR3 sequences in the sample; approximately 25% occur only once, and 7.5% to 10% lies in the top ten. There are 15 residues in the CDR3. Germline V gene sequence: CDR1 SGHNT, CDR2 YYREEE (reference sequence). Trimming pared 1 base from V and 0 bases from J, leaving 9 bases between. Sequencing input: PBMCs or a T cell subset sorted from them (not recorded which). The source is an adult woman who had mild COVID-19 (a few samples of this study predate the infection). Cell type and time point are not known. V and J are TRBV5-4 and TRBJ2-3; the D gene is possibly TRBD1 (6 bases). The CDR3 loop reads CASSLRGISTDTQYF. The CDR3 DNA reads TGTGCCAGCAGCTTGAGGGGGATCAGCACAGATACGCAGTATTTT.